The sequence of this T cell receptor beta chain was determined in a study of blood T cell repertoires in COVID-19. TCRdb keeps only in-frame clones here, not all; method: immunoSEQ multiplex PCR. The sample includes about 220,000 clones, roughly 86% of them seen just once. The CDR3 extends over 13 amino acids. Per germline, CDR1 MGHDK and CDR2 SYGVNS. V dropped 5 bases and J dropped 6 bases, with 13 bases sitting between them. The chain is built from TRBV25-1 and TRBJ1-2; D perhaps matches TRBD1 (5 bases). The clonotype originates from a woman aged 45 to 65 with COVID-19, enrolled during active disease. The specimen sequenced was peripheral blood. CDR3 loop: CASSNVQVHGYTF. CDR3 in DNA: TGTGCCAGCAGTAATGTACAGGTTCATGGCTACACCTTC.